This record covers a single T cell receptor beta chain. As originally analysed: Estimation of nucleated cell counts relied on the amplification of reference gene primers. The table came from immunoSEQ multiplex PCR; TCRdb's copy has only in-frame clones and leaves some out. V and J calls and clone size are given by that table; D and trimming were obtained from the DNA. The repertoire holds about 40,000 clones, around four fifths seen once, with around 5% in the top ten. This sample was included in a study of blood T cell repertoires in COVID-19. Background on the study: COVID-19 samples from acute and convalescent phases originated in the United States, Italy and Spain. The cDNA or gDNA used as material had been derived from T cells, B-cell-depleted T cells, or PBMCs.

This TCR came from a man between 45 and 60 years old with active COVID-19. The sample was peripheral blood.

CDR3 bases: TGTGCCAGCAGCTTAGCTAGGGGGACTAGCGGGGGGAACAATGAGCAGTTCTTC. This translates into CASSLARGTSGGNNEQFF. This chain links TRBV11-3 with TRBJ2-1; 15 bases line up with TRBD2. The CDR3 is 18 residues long. Germline CDR1 and CDR2: SGHNT and YENEEA. V lost 1 base and J lost 5; bases outside the gene matches: 6.